The 8 T cell receptor beta chains below come from one sample, sequenced in a study of technical replicates of blood from four donors (dated by TCRdb to about 2017). Library preparation was by the immunoSEQ multiplex PCR assay. In TCRdb, the immuneACCESS table is reduced to in-frame sequences with V and J assigned. These tables do not hold every clone; where another copy was compared, an unresolved V gene accounts for under half, and the others remain unexplained. A total of about 56,000 clones appear in this sample, about 95% of them only once. The ten top clones hold about 3% of the sample. What was sequenced was PBMCs. All receptors derive from a human donor in good health. Some clones in this sample may be carry-over from other donors' samples.

J is TRBJ2-7 and V is TRBV2, with TRBD2 matching over 12 bases. Germline V gene data show CDR1 as SNHLY and CDR2 as FYNNEI. V trimming: 4 bases; J trimming: 2 bases; junction bases outside the gene matches: 6. The CDR3 has 16 amino acids. The CDR3 is CASSAPGLAGTYEQYF. The CDR3 region has the DNA TGTGCCAGCAGTGCTCCGGGACTAGCGGGTACCTACGAGCAGTACTTC.

V gene TRBV30 combines with J gene TRBJ2-3; 7 positions agree with TRBD2. With 1 base clipped from V and 0 bases from J, the junction kept 4 bases outside the gene matches. Germline V lookup: CDR1 GTSNPN, CDR2 SVGIG (reference sequence). The CDR3 consists of 15 residues. The CDR3 region is CAWSGVSGSTDTQYF. CDR3 DNA sequence: TGTGCCTGGAGTGGTGTTAGCGGGAGCACAGATACGCAGTATTTT.

The genes are TRBV18 and TRBJ2-7, with 14 nucleotides matching TRBD2. V shed 3 bases and J 6 bases; nucleotides not matched to a gene: 10. This CDR3 contains 17 residues. Germline V gene sequence: CDR1 KGHSH, CDR2 LQKENI. The CDR3 DNA sequence: TGTGCCAGCTCACCGGGGACTAGCGGGAGAGGGTCTGTCGAGCAGTACTTC. Translation gives CASSPGTSGRGSVEQYF.

The J gene is TRBJ1-5, the V gene TRBV15, with 7 bases matching TRBD1. With V trimmed by 4 bases and J by 2 bases, 8 bases remained unmatched. In germline, CDR1 is LNHNV, CDR2 YYDKDF (reference sequence). The CDR3 is made up of 16 amino acids. The CDR3 protein is CATSTDRAGGNQPQHF. CDR3 coding DNA: TGTGCCACCAGCACTGACAGGGCCGGAGGCAATCAGCCCCAGCATTTT.

The chain combines TRBV13 with TRBJ2-7, with a tentative D call TRBD2 (5 bases). V lost 5 bases to trimming and J lost 6 bases, with 20 bases between them. The CDR3 extends over 15 amino acids. The germline V gene encodes CDR1 PRHDT and CDR2 FYEKMQ (reference sequence). The DNA for the CDR3 is TGTGCCAGCAGCCCGCAGTGGCCTGGAGGAGCCGAGCAGTACTTC. Encoded protein: CASSPQWPGGAEQYF.

This chain connects TRBV5-3 to TRBJ1-5, with 7 bases lining up with TRBD1. TRBV5-3 is given ORF status, its function remaining uncertain. V was pared by 4 bases and J by 6 bases, with 4 bases of the junction left unmatched. The CDR3 covers 13 residues. Written as DNA, the CDR3 is TGTGCCAGAAGCCGGGGACAGACTCAGCCCCAGCATTTT. Amino acids: CARSRGQTQPQHF.

The V call is TRBV4-3, the J call TRBJ1-2, with 8 positions matching TRBD1. Germline CDR1 is LGHNA and CDR2 is YSLEER. Trimming at V came to 0 bases and at J to 5 bases, leaving 8 bases not matched to a gene. The CDR3 consists of 16 residues. CDR3 coding DNA: TGCGCCAGCAGCCAAGATTTAAACAGGGGGTTGTATGGCTACACCTTC. Amino acid sequence: CASSQDLNRGLYGYTF.

J is TRBJ2-3 and V is TRBV4-3, with 10 bases lining up with TRBD2. The length of the CDR3 is 16 residues. V trimming: 3 bases; J trimming: 1 base; junction bases outside the gene matches: 4. Germline CDR1 is LGHNA and CDR2 is YSLEER. CDR3 nucleotide sequence: TGCGCCAGCAGCCACCGTAGCGGGGGGCGCACAGATACGCAGTATTTT. It yields the protein CASSHRSGGRTDTQYF.